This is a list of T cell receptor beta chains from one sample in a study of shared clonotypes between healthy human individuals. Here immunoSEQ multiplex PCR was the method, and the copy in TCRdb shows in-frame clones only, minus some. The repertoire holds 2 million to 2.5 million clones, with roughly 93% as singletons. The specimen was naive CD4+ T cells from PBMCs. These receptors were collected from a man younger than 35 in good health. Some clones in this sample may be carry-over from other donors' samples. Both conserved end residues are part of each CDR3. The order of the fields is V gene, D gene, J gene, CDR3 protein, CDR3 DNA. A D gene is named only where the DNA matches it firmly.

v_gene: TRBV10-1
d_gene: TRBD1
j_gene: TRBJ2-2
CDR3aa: CASRTGDNTGELFF
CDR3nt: TGCGCCAGCAGGACAGGGGATAACACCGGGGAGCTGTTTTTT

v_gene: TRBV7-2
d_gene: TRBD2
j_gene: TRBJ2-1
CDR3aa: CASSPFPSGRRGNEQFF
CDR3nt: TGTGCCAGCAGCCCTTTTCCTAGCGGGAGGCGGGGCAATGAGCAGTTCTTC

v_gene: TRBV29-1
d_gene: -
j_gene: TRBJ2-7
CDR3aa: CSVIIPLHTYEQYF
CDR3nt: TGCAGCGTTATAATACCTCTGCATACCTACGAGCAGTACTTC

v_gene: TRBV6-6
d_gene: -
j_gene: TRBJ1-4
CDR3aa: CASRDREKLFF
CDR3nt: TGTGCCAGCCGGGACCGAGAAAAACTGTTTTTT

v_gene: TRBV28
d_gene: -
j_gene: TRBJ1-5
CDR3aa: CASTSSGGYSQPQHF
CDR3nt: TGTGCCAGCACCTCATCGGGGGGGTACAGTCAGCCCCAGCATTTT

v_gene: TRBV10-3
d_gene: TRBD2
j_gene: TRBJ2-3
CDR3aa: CAIRGGTSGRTDTQYF
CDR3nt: TGTGCCATCAGGGGGGGTACTAGCGGGAGAACAGATACGCAGTATTTT

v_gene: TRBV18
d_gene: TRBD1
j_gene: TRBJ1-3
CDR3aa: CASSFSLGQINSGNTIYF
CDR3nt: TGTGCCAGCTCATTTTCTTTGGGACAGATCAACTCTGGAAACACCATATATTTT

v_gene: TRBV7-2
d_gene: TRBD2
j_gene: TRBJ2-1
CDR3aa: CASSFRPSGSYNEQFF
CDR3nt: TGTGCCAGCAGCTTTCGACCTAGCGGCTCCTACAATGAGCAGTTCTTC

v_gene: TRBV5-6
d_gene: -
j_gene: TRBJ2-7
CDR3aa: CASNPRGYYEQYF
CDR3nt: TGTGCCAGCAACCCTAGGGGCTACTACGAGCAGTACTTC

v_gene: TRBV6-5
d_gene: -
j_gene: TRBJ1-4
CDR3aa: CASSLSPRGEKLFF
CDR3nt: TGTGCCAGCAGCCTATCCCCACGAGGGGAAAAACTGTTTTTT

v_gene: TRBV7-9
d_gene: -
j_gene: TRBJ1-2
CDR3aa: CASSSPSGTAYGYTF
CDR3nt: TGTGCCAGCAGCTCCCCATCCGGGACCGCATATGGCTACACCTTC

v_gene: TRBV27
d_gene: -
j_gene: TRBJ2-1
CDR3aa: CASSFFSGTLGEREQFF
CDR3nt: TGTGCCAGCAGTTTCTTCTCCGGGACCCTAGGGGAACGAGAGCAGTTCTTC

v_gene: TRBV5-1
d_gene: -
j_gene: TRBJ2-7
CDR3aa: CASRRGQIDEQYF
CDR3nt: TGCGCCAGCAGAAGAGGACAGATCGACGAGCAGTACTTC

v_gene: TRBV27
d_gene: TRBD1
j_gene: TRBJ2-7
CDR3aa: CASSHPPGQVPYEQYF
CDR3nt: TGTGCCAGCAGTCACCCGCCGGGACAGGTGCCCTACGAGCAGTACTTC

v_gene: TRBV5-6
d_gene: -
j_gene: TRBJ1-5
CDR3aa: CASSLWVVGNQPQHF
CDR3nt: TGTGCCAGCAGCTTGTGGGTTGTGGGCAATCAGCCCCAGCATTTT

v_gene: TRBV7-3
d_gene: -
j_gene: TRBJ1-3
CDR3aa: CASSPGGNTIYF
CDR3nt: TGTGCCAGCAGCCCCGGGGGAAACACCATATATTTT

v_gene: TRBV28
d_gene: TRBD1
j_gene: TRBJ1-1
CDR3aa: CASSSLRFDRGESTEAFF
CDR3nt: TGTGCCAGCAGTTCCCTACGATTCGACAGGGGGGAGAGCACTGAAGCTTTCTTT

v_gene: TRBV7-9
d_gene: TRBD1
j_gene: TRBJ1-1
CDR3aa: CASSLDTGGITEAFF
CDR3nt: TGTGCCAGCAGCTTAGACACAGGGGGCATCACTGAAGCTTTCTTT

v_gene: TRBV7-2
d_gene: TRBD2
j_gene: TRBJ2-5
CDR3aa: CASSRVSGTSGETQYF
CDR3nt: TGTGCCAGCAGCCGAGTCTCCGGGACTAGCGGAGAGACCCAGTACTTC

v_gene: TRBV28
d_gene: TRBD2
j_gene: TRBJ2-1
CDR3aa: CASSLLAGSYNEQFF
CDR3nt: TGTGCCAGCAGTTTATTAGCGGGGTCCTACAATGAGCAGTTCTTC